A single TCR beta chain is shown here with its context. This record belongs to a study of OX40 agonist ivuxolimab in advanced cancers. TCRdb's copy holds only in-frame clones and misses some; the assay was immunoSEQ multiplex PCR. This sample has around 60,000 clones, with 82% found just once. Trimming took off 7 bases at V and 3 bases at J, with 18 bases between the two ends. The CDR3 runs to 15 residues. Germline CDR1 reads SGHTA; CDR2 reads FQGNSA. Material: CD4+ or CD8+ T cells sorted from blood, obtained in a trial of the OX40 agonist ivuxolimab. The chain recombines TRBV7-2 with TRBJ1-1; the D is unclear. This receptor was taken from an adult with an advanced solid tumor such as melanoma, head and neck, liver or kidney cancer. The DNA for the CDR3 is TGTGCCAGCACCGTAGATGTAACTCGGGACACTGAAGCTTTCTTT. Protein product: CASTVDVTRDTEAFF.